The clone carrying this T cell receptor (beta chain) was counted only a few times. The record originates from a study of human T cells and chemical hapten exposure. Individual cDNA molecules in this library carried unique molecular identifiers. TCRdb analysed the RACE reads with MiXCR anew, one entry per CDR3 protein. The table records 95,000 to 150,000 distinct CDR3 sequences, 12% to 15% of them present only once. As for time point: patch test 1, 2 weeks after DPC sensitization. This sample's treatment: therapeutic diphenylcyclopropenone sensitization with weekly scalp DPC. Extraction of total RNA was performed on unfractionated whole blood. The germline V gene has CDR1 SQVTM and CDR2 ANQGSEA. The CDR3 extends over 11 amino acids. The V and J ends lost 4 bases and 0 bases respectively, with 2 bases between them.

The sequence came from a man younger than 30 with alopecia areata. Some clones in this sample may be carry-over from other donors' samples. The V gene is TRBV29-1, the J gene TRBJ2-3; D gene unclear. The material was whole blood, obtained in connection with sensitization to the hapten diphenylcyclopropenone (DPC). CDR3 in DNA: TGCAGCGTTGCCAGCACAGATACGCAGTATTTT. Translating it yields CSVASTDTQYF.